This T cell receptor beta chain comes out of a study of blood T cell repertoires in COVID-19. Looking at the study overall: COVID-19 samples collected from the United States, Italy and Spain covered acute and convalescent phases.

TCRdb keeps only in-frame clones here, not all; method: immunoSEQ multiplex PCR. This table holds 100,000 to 150,000 clones, around 89% found once. CDR3 size: 11 residues. Between the trimmed V and J ends, which lost 4 bases and 6 bases, there was a span of 7 bases. Germline assignment: CDR1 SGHNT and CDR2 YENEEA. The chain couples TRBV11-3 to TRBJ2-7; tentative D call: TRBD1 (5 bases). The sequencing input was peripheral blood. The origin of this receptor is a man in his 60s with COVID-19, enrolled during active disease. The CDR3 DNA is TGTGCCAGCAGCTCAGGGTCCGAGCAGTACTTC. Translation gives CASSSGSEQYF.